Listed below are T cell receptor beta chains from one sample, sequenced in a study of vaccination effects on CD4 cells after COVID-19. These receptors have no identified antigens. Sequenced by immunoSEQ multiplex PCR; TCRdb stores in-frame clones only, minus some. The sample lists under 70,000 clones; about 74% were seen once. Sequencing was performed on CD4+ T cells from PBMCs cultured without peptide, taken after COVID-19 vaccination. The receptors come from a human donor who received a COVID-19 vaccine. The CDR3 runs from the conserved cysteine through the conserved F or W. D genes are given only for firm matches. Not every row has a clone size; where given, it reads once, few, many or a size class.

TRBV3-1/TRBV3-2,TRBJ1-1,TRBD1,.,TGTGCCAGCAGCCACGCTGACAGGGGCACTGAAGCTTTCTTT,CASSHADRGTEAFF
TRBV7-3,TRBJ2-2,.,few,TGTGCCAGCAGCTTAAGCTACCCGAGCACCGGGGAGCTGTTTTTT,CASSLSYPSTGELFF
TRBV6-5,TRBJ1-1,.,.,TGTGCCAGCAGTTACGGCAGGAACACTGAAGCTTTCTTT,CASSYGRNTEAFF
TRBV6-4,TRBJ1-6,.,few,TGTGCCAGCAGTGACCGTTTTGGGTATAATTCACCCCTCCACTTT,CASSDRFGYNSPLHF
TRBV25-1,TRBJ2-3,.,.,TGTGCCAGCAGTGAAATCCAGGGCCGGGGCACAGATACGCAGTATTTT,CASSEIQGRGTDTQYF
TRBV3-1/TRBV3-2,TRBJ1-4,.,once,TGTGCCAGCAGCCAAGGTTTACGTAATGAAAAACTGTTTTTT,CASSQGLRNEKLFF
TRBV27,TRBJ1-4,TRBD1,once,TGTGCCAGCAGTTTAAGGACAGGGGGCCCTCCCGGAAAACTGTTTTTT,CASSLRTGGPPGKLFF
TRBV10-1,TRBJ1-1,.,.,TGCGCCAGCAGTGAGTCGACGGGGAACACTGAAGCTTTCTTT,CASSESTGNTEAFF
TRBV30,TRBJ1-2,TRBD1,.,TGTGCCTGGGGGACAGGGGGCACCTATGGCTACACCTTC,CAWGTGGTYGYTF
TRBV28,TRBJ2-3,TRBD2,.,TGTGCCAGCAGAGGGGATCCCGGGGGGGCGGCAGATACGCAGTATTTT,CASRGDPGGAADTQYF
TRBV10-3,TRBJ1-4,.,.,TGTGCCATCAGTGAGTCTGGACTCGGTGAAAAACTGTTTTTT,CAISESGLGEKLFF
TRBV15,TRBJ2-6,.,.,TGTGCCACCAGCCCGGGGGGCCACTCTGGGGCCAACGTCCTGACTTTC,CATSPGGHSGANVLTF
TRBV24-1,TRBJ1-5,.,few,TGTGCCACCAGTGATCCTAGGTCGGTCGGGAATCAGCCCCAGCATTTT,CATSDPRSVGNQPQHF
TRBV4-3,TRBJ2-3,.,.,TGCGCCAGCAGCCAGGGTTTTAGCACAGATACGCAGTATTTT,CASSQGFSTDTQYF
TRBV21-1,TRBJ1-1,.,.,TGTGCCAGCAAGGGAAGGGGTAACACTGAAGCTTTCTTT,CASKGRGNTEAFF
TRBV10-3,TRBJ2-5,.,.,TGTGCCATCAGTCCAGGGGGGGGACAAGAGACCCAGTACTTC,CAISPGGGQETQYF
TRBV12-3/TRBV12-4,TRBJ2-2,.,.,TGTGCCAGTAAACGGGGGAATCCCGGGGAGCTGTTTTTT,CASKRGNPGELFF
TRBV25-1,TRBJ1-1,.,.,TGTGCCAACCCCCGGCCGTCGACGGCCACTGAAGCTTTCTTT,CANPRPSTATEAFF
TRBV5-1,TRBJ1-1,TRBD1,.,TGCGCCAGCAGGTCCGGGACAGGGAACACTGAAGCTTTCTTT,CASRSGTGNTEAFF
TRBV11-3,TRBJ2-6,TRBD1,.,TGTGCCAGCAGCCTGGGACAGCCTGGGGCCAACGTCCTGACTTTC,CASSLGQPGANVLTF
TRBV29-1,TRBJ1-4,.,.,TGCAGCGTGAAAACCACAGCAAATGAAAAACTGTTTTTT,CSVKTTANEKLFF
TRBV4-2,TRBJ2-3,.,.,TGTGCCAGCAGCCAACGGGACTGGGGGACAGATACGCAGTATTTT,CASSQRDWGTDTQYF
TRBV3-1/TRBV3-2,TRBJ1-1,.,.,TGTGCCAGCAGCCAAGTGGGACAATCGAACACTGAAGCTTTCTTT,CASSQVGQSNTEAFF
TRBV9,TRBJ1-3,.,.,TGTGCCAGCAGCGTGACACTCTCTGGAAACACCATATATTTT,CASSVTLSGNTIYF
TRBV2,TRBJ1-1,.,.,TGTGCCAGCAGATCAGGACCCAACACTGAAGCTTTCTTT,CASRSGPNTEAFF
TRBV2,TRBJ2-6,TRBD1,.,TGTGCCAGCAGTGAACTAGGACAGGCCGGGGCCAACGTCCTGACTTTC,CASSELGQAGANVLTF
TRBV3-1/TRBV3-2,TRBJ1-2,TRBD1,.,TGTGCCAGCAGCTTCCGGGACAGGGAGCATGGCTACACCTTC,CASSFRDREHGYTF
TRBV30,TRBJ2-2,.,.,TGTGCCTGGAGTCCAGGGGTCACCGGGGAGCTGTTTTTT,CAWSPGVTGELFF
TRBV5-1,TRBJ1-4,.,.,TGCGCCAGCAGCTTAGATGGCAGGGTAAACACTGGCGAAAAACTGTTTTTT,CASSLDGRVNTGEKLFF
TRBV6-4,TRBJ1-4,TRBD1,.,TGTGCCAGCAGTGTCAGACAGGGGATGAAACTGTTTTTT,CASSVRQGMKLFF
TRBV6-2/TRBV6-3,TRBJ1-2,TRBD1,once,TGTGCCAGCAGTGTACAGGGGCCGCTCTATGGCTACACCTTC,CASSVQGPLYGYTF
TRBV3-1/TRBV3-2,TRBJ1-1,.,.,TGTGCCAGCAGCCAAGATACCGACGGAGGGGACACTGAAGCTTTCTTT,CASSQDTDGGDTEAFF
TRBV6-2/TRBV6-3,TRBJ2-1,.,.,TGTGCCAGCAGTACTTTCAGCAGGGGACCGTACAATGAGCAGTTCTTC,CASSTFSRGPYNEQFF
TRBV12-5,TRBJ2-2,.,.,TGTGCTAGTGGTTTGAGAGAGAACACCGGGGAGCTGTTTTTT,CASGLRENTGELFF
TRBV14,TRBJ1-2,.,.,TGTGCCAGCAGCCAAATTATTGGGCCCCACTATGGCTACACCTTC,CASSQIIGPHYGYTF
TRBV5-1,TRBJ2-3,TRBD1,.,TGCGCCAGCAGCGCGGGACAGGGGACGGTCACAGATACGCAGTATTTT,CASSAGQGTVTDTQYF
TRBV7-3,TRBJ1-2,.,.,TGTGCCAGCAGCTTCTCCGGGACTGCATCTAACTATGGCTACACCTTC,CASSFSGTASNYGYTF
TRBV15,TRBJ2-2,.,few,TGTGCCACCAGCAGAGATGGGCTGGGCAGGGGAGCCGGGGAGCTGTTTTTT,CATSRDGLGRGAGELFF
TRBV18,TRBJ2-5,TRBD2,few,TGTGCCAGCTCAAGTAGCGGGGACCAAGAGACCCAGTACTTC,CASSSSGDQETQYF
TRBV6-4,TRBJ1-1,.,.,TGTGCCAGCAGTTTGGACCGGGAGGTCACTGAAGCTTTCTTT,CASSLDREVTEAFF
TRBV15,TRBJ1-5,TRBD1,.,TGTGCCACCAGCCGAGACGCAGGGGGGCTTCAGCCCCAGCATTTT,CATSRDAGGLQPQHF
TRBV7-2,TRBJ1-4,.,.,TGTGCCAGCAGACTTTACTCAGGGAGAACTAATGAAAAACTGTTTTTT,CASRLYSGRTNEKLFF